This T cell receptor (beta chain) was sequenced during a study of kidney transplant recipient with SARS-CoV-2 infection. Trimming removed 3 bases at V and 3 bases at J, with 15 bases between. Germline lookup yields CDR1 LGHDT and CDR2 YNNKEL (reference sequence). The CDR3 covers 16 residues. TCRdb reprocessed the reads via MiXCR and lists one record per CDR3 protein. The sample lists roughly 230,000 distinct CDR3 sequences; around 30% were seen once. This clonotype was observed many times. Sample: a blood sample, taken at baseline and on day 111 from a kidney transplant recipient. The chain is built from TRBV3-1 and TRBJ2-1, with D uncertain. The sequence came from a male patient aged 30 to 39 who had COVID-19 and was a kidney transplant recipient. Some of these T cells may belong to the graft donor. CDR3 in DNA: TGTGCCAGCAGCCACAAGCCCGGTTGGGACTACAATGAGCAGTTCTTC. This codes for CASSHKPGWDYNEQFF.